This T cell receptor beta chain was captured in a study of long-term antiretroviral therapy in people with HIV. Study-wide results and limits: Narrower CDR3 length ranges marked HIV repertoires relative to controls.

Points on this clone: Its antigen is not identified.

At the survey level, the v3.0 immunoSEQ assay was run. The data were produced by immunoSEQ multiplex PCR, yet TCRdb's version contains in-frame clones alone and is incomplete. The table includes around 29,000 clones, about 80% detected once. Germline assignment: CDR1 SGHRS and CDR2 YFSETQ. This CDR3 has 15 residues. V lost 0 bases and J lost 7; bases outside the gene matches: 7. The TCR was taken from a man aged 35 to 55 with HIV. This chain uses TRBV5-1 with TRBJ2-4, with 7 bases fitting TRBD1. Sample: unsorted PBMCs, taken 0.3 years after starting antiretroviral therapy. The DNA for the CDR3 is TGCGCCAGCAGCTTGGTGGCAGGGGGAAGGAACATTCAGTACTTC. Its protein is CASSLVAGGRNIQYF.